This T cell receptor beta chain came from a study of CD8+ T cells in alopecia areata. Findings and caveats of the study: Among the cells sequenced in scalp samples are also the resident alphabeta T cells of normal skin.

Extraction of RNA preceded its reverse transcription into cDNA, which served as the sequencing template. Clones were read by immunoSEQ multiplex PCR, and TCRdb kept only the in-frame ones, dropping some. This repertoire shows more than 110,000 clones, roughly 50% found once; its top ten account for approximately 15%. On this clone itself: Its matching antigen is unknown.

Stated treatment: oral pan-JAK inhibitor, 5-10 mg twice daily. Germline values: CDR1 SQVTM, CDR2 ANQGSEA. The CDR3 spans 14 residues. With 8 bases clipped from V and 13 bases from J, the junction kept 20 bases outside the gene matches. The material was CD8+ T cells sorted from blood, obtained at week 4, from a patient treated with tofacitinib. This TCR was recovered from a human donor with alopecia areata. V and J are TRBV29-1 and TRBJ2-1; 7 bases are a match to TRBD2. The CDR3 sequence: CSPVGLSSGSPQFF. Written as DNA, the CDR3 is TGCAGCCCCGTGGGGTTGAGTAGCGGGTCCCCACAGTTCTTC.